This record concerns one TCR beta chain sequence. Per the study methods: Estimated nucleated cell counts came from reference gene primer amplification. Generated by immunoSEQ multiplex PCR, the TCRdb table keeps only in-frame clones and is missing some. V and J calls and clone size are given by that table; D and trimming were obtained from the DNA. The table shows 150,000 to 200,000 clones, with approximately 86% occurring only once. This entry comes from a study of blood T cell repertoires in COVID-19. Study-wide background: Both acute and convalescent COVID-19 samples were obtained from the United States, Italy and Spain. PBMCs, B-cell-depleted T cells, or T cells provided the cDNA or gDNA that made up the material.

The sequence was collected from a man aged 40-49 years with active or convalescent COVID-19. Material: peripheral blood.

The CDR3 loop reads CAPSGRDEKLFF. The CDR3 nucleotides are TGTGCCCCCTCGGGTAGAGATGAAAAACTGTTTTTT. The gene calls are TRBV3-1 (or the pseudogene TRBV3-2) and TRBJ1-4; D not resolved. The CDR3 totals 12 residues. CDR1 and CDR2 (germline): LGHDT, YNNKEL (reference sequence). The ends were cut back, 11 bases at V and 6 bases at J, with 13 bases in the middle.